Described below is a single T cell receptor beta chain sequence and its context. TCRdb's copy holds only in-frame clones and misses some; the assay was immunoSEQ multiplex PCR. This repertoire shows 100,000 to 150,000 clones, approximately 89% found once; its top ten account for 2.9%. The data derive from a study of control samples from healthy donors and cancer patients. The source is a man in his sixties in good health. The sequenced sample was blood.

In DNA form, the CDR3 reads TGTGCCAGCACTGCGGAGACGTATGAGCAGTTCTTC. This sequence encodes CASTAETYEQFF. The J gene is TRBJ2-1, the V gene TRBV2, with D unclear. The germline V and J ends were trimmed by 7 bases and 8 bases, with 12 bases remaining between them. Germline V gene lookup returns CDR1 SNHLY and CDR2 FYNNEI. The CDR3 totals 12 residues.